This T cell receptor (beta chain) was sequenced during a study of blood T cell repertoires in COVID-19. Study in general: Samples representing acute and convalescent COVID-19 were sourced from the United States, Italy and Spain. T cells, B-cell-depleted T cells, or PBMCs supplied cDNA or gDNA.

As handled by the study authors: Estimation of nucleated cell counts was performed using reference gene primer amplification. This table comes from immunoSEQ multiplex PCR, and its TCRdb copy is limited to in-frame clones, with some not included. That table gives V, J and clone size, and the DNA gave D and trimming. The data show 65,000 to 80,000 clones, with 88% seen just once and 4.5% to 7% held by the top ten. CDR3 length equals 15 residues. Trimming removed 5 bases at V and 6 bases at J, with 18 bases between. The V gene's germline CDR1 is MDHEN and CDR2 SYDVKM. The source of this sequence is a man aged 50-60 years with active COVID-19. The genes are TRBV28 and TRBJ2-3; D remains unclear. The sequencing input was peripheral blood. CDR3 sequence reads: CASSPRGVAHDTQYF. Here the CDR3 DNA reads TGTGCCAGCAGTCCCCGTGGAGTTGCGCACGATACGCAGTATTTT.